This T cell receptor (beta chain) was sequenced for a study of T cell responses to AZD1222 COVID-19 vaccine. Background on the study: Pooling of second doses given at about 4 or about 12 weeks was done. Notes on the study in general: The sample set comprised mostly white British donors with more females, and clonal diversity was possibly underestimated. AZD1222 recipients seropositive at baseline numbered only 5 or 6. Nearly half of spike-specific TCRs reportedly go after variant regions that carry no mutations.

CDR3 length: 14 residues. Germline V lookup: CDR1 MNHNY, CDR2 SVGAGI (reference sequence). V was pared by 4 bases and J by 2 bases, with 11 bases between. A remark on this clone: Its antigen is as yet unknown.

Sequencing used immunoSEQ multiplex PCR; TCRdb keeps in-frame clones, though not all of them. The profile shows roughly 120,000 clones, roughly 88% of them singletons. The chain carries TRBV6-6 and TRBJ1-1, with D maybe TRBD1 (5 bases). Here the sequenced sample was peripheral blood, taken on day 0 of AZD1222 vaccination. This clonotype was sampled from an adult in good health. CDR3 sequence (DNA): TGTGCCAGCAGTTCCCCCGGGGGTAACACTGAAGCTTTCTTT. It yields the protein CASSSPGGNTEAFF.